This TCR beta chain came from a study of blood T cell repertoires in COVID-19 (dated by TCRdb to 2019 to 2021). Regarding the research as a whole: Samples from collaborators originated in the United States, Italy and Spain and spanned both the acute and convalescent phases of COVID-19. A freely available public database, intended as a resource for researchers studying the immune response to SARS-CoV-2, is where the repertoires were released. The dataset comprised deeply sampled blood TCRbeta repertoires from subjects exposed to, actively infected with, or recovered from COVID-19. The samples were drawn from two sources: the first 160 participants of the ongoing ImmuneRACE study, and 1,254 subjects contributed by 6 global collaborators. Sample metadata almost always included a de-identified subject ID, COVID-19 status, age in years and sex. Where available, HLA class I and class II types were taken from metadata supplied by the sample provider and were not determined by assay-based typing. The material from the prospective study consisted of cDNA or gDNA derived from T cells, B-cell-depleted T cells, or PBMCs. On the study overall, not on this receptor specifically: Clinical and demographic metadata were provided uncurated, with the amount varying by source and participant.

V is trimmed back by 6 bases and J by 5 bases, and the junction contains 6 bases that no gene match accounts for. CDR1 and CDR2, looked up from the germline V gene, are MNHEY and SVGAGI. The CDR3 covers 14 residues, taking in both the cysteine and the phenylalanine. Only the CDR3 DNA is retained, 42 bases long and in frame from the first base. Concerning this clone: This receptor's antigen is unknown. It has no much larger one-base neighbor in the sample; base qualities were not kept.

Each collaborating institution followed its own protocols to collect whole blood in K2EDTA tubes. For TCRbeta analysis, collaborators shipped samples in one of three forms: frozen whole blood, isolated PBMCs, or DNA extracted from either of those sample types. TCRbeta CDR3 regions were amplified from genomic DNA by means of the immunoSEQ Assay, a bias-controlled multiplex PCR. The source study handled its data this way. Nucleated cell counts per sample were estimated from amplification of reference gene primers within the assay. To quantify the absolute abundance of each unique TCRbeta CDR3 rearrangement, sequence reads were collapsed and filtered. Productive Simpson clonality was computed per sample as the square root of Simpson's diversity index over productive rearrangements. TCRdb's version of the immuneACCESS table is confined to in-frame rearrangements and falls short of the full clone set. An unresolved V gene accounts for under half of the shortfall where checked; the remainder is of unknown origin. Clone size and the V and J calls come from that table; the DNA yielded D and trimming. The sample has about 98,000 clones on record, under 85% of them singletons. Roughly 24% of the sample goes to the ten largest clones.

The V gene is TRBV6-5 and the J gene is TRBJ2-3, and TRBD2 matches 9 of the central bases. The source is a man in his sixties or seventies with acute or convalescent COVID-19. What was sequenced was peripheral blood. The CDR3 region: CASRISGRVDTQYF. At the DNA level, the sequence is TGTGCCAGCAGGATTAGCGGGAGAGTAGATACGCAGTATTTT.